The sequence of this TCR beta chain was determined in a study of siplizumab effects on memory and regulatory T cells. Method: immunoSEQ multiplex PCR; TCRdb's copy keeps in-frame clones and lacks some. The sample lists under 100,000 clones, roughly 87% occurring once. CDR1 and CDR2 (germline): SNHLY, FYNNEI. J gave up 6 bases and V 2 bases, and 4 bases lay outside the gene matches. This CDR3 has 15 residues. The rearrangement links TRBV2 to TRBJ2-2; TRBD2 matches 9 bases. This receptor was taken from a human donor in good health. Sequenced input: Tregs sorted from blood. Here the CDR3 DNA reads TGTGCCAGCAGTGAACGCGGGGGGGCCTCCGGGGAGCTGTTTTTT. Translated: CASSERGGASGELFF.